The 29 T cell receptor beta chains below were found in one sample sequenced in a study of CD8 T cells in Susac syndrome (dated by TCRdb to between 2018 and 2021). The library relied on the immunoSEQ multiplex PCR assay. RNA was extracted using the RNeasy kit, and roughly 0.5 to 1 microgram was reverse transcribed with random hexamers. Using fastp trimming at Q25 and MiXCR clonotype assembly, TCRdb reanalyzed the public sequencing data and kept in-frame beta chains. Records with the same CDR3 protein are collapsed into one entry carrying the most frequent genes and DNA. This sample lists approximately 110,000 distinct CDR3 sequences; around 97% were detected once. The ten largest make up roughly 0.096% of the sample. Sequencing used CD4+ T cells from PBMCs. These receptors were collected from a human donor in good health.

The chain couples TRBV6-2 or TRBV6-3 to TRBJ2-7, with 10 bases aligning to TRBD1. With 6 bases clipped from V and 6 bases from J, the junction kept 11 bases outside the gene matches. The CDR3 totals 15 residues. Per the germline V gene, CDR1 is MNHEY and CDR2 is SVGEGT. DNA of the CDR3: TGTGCCAGCAGCCTCGATGGGACAGGGGCTCGCGAGCAGTACTTC. Its protein is CASSLDGTGAREQYF.

This chain joins TRBV7-2 and TRBJ2-6, with no clear D. The CDR3 is made up of 15 amino acids. V was clipped by 4 bases and J by 0 bases, with 7 bases between them. The germline CDR1 and CDR2 sequences are SGHTA and FQGNSA. The CDR3 DNA is TGTGCCAGCAGCTCACATGTCTCTGGGGCCAACGTCCTGACTTTC. Its translation is CASSSHVSGANVLTF.

The chain uses TRBV2 and TRBJ1-4; TRBD1 is a possible D gene (5 bases). There are 14 residues in the CDR3. In germline, CDR1 is SNHLY, CDR2 FYNNEI. The V end was cut by 6 bases, the J end by 8 bases, with 16 bases between. The CDR3 sequence: CASSAGRSKEKLFF. The CDR3 DNA follows: TGTGCCAGCAGCGCGGGACGGAGTAAGGAAAAACTGTTTTTT.

The CDR3 here is CASSYVMGRAQETQYF. CDR3 sequence (DNA): TGTGCCAGCAGTTATGTTATGGGGCGAGCCCAAGAGACCCAGTACTTC. V gene TRBV6-2 or TRBV6-3 combines with J gene TRBJ2-5; the D gene is possibly TRBD1 (5 bases). Germline values: CDR1 MNHEY, CDR2 SVGEGT. There are 16 residues in the CDR3. V shed 3 bases and J shed 1 base, with 15 bases lying between them.

J is TRBJ2-1 and V is TRBV4-3, with TRBD2 matching over 8 bases. CDR1 and CDR2 from the germline V gene are LGHNA and YSLEER. The CDR3 extends over 16 amino acids. The V segment lost 1 base and the J segment 9 bases; nucleotides outside the gene matches: 11. This CDR3 is CASSQGPGTSFGEQFF. The CDR3 DNA reads as TGCGCCAGCAGCCAAGGGCCCGGGACTAGTTTCGGTGAGCAGTTCTTC.

This chain connects TRBV12-3 or TRBV12-4 to TRBJ2-7, with 12 bases identical to TRBD2. Trimming took 4 bases from V and 2 from J; bases not matched to a gene: 0. The CDR3 is made up of 14 amino acids. The DNA for the CDR3 is TGTGCCAGCAGTTGGACTAGCGGGGCCTACGAGCAGTACTTC. Protein: CASSWTSGAYEQYF.

The rearrangement joins TRBV6-1 to TRBJ2-6; D unclear. The CDR3 is 13 amino acids. Germline V lookup: CDR1 MNHNS, CDR2 SASEGT. V shed 10 bases and J shed 4 bases, with 11 bases lying between them. CDR3 nucleotide sequence: TGTGCCACCTCGGTGCGGGGGGCCAACGTCCTGACTTTC. This sequence encodes CATSVRGANVLTF.

The genes are TRBV5-4 and TRBJ2-7; TRBD2 aligns across 8 bases. V shed 4 bases and J 4 bases; nucleotides not matched to a gene: 10. The CDR3 sequence is 15 residues long. The germline gives CDR1 SGHNT, CDR2 YYREEE (reference sequence). CDR3 DNA: TGTGCCAGCAGCCCCCAAGGAGCGGGGGAGTACGAGCAGTACTTC. Residues: CASSPQGAGEYEQYF.

The gene calls are TRBV2 and TRBJ1-6; D gene ambiguous. CDR3 length equals 11 residues. Germline CDR1 reads SNHLY; CDR2 reads FYNNEI. Trimming cost V 8 bases and J 9 bases, with 8 bases left between them. CDR3: CASAFPSPLHF. The CDR3 bases are TGTGCCAGCGCCTTTCCTTCACCCCTCCACTTT.

The V and J genes are TRBV2 and TRBJ2-7; 8 bases match TRBD1. V lost 6 bases and J lost 2; bases outside the gene matches: 6. Looked up from germline, CDR1 is SNHLY and CDR2 is FYNNEI. There are 14 residues in the CDR3. DNA of the CDR3: TGTGCCAGCAGCCTCACAGGGGGACCCTACGAGCAGTACTTC. Translated: CASSLTGGPYEQYF.

This sequence joins TRBV20-1 and TRBJ2-1; D may match TRBD1 or TRBD2 (6 bases each). Trimming removed 6 bases at V and 5 bases at J, with 17 bases between. CDR1 and CDR2 from the germline V gene are DFQATT and SNEGSKA (reference sequence). The CDR3 has 14 amino acids. This chain's CDR3 is CSAGAGTYHNEQFF. DNA of the CDR3: TGCAGTGCGGGGGCCGGGACTTACCACAATGAGCAGTTCTTC.

The chain combines TRBV20-1 with TRBJ2-5; 8 nucleotides agree with TRBD2. The CDR3 runs to 17 residues. Germline trimming cut 4 bases from V and 5 bases from J; bases unmatched to any gene: 18. Germline lookup yields CDR1 DFQATT and CDR2 SNEGSKA (reference sequence). The CDR3 protein is CSAKTAGALTGGETQYF. The CDR3 DNA follows: TGCAGTGCTAAGACAGCGGGAGCCCTCACCGGGGGGGAGACCCAGTACTTC.

The rearrangement links TRBV6-5 to TRBJ1-6, with D uncertain. CDR1 MNHEY and CDR2 SVGAGI come from the germline V gene. This CDR3 contains 16 residues. Trimming cost V 3 bases and J 7 bases, with 16 bases left between them. CDR3 coding DNA: TGTGCCAGCAGTTATTCGGGCCCAAGCGGCAATTCACCCCTCCACTTT. Translation: CASSYSGPSGNSPLHF.

The rearrangement uses TRBV5-1 and TRBJ2-1; 11 bases line up with TRBD1. Losses at the gene ends were 4 bases for V and 0 bases for J; bases not matched to a gene: 6. Germline CDR1 SGHRS, CDR2 YFSETQ. The length of the CDR3 is 17 residues. CDR3 coding DNA: TGCGCCAGCAGCCCGGGGACAGGGGGGAGCTCCTACAATGAGCAGTTCTTC. It translates to CASSPGTGGSSYNEQFF. The full variable domain, completed using reference TRBV5-1 and TRBJ2-1, is KAGVTQTPRYLIKTRGQQVTLSCSPISGHRSVSWYQQTPGQGLQFLFEYFSETQRNKGNFPGRFSGRQFSNSRSEMNVSTLELGDSALYLCASSPGTGGSSYNEQFFGPGTRLTVL.

The rearrangement uses TRBV14 and TRBJ1-1; D unresolved. Germline lookup yields CDR1 SGHDN and CDR2 FVKESK. CDR3 length: 14 residues. V was trimmed by 2 bases and J by 0 bases, leaving 7 bases between them. CDR3 sequence: CASSQTGMNTEAFF. CDR3 DNA: TGTGCCAGCAGCCAAACCGGGATGAACACTGAAGCTTTCTTT. The full variable domain, its missing parts supplied by reference TRBV14 and TRBJ1-1, is EAGVTQFPSHSVIEKGQTVTLRCDPISGHDNLYWYRRVMGKEIKFLLHFVKESKQDESGMPNNRFLAERTGGTYSTLKVQPAELEDSGVYFCASSQTGMNTEAFFGQGTRLTVV.

DNA of the CDR3: TGTGCCAGCAGCCTGGGCCAAGCAAACGAGAACACTGAAGCTTTCTTT. Encoded protein: CASSLGQANENTEAFF. V gene TRBV12-3 or TRBV12-4 combines with J gene TRBJ1-1; D remains unclear. Trimming cost V 6 bases and J 1 base, with 18 bases left between them. The CDR3 consists of 16 residues.

This clonotype was detected only a few times. The rearrangement joins TRBV11-1 to TRBJ1-1, with D perhaps matching TRBD1 (5 bases). CDR3 size: 13 residues. V shed 5 bases and J shed 4 bases, with 11 bases lying between them. The germline gives CDR1 SGHAT, CDR2 FQDESV (reference sequence). CDR3 amino acids: CASSPPGGTEAFF. The CDR3, as DNA: TGTGCCAGCAGCCCCCCGGGGGGCACTGAAGCTTTCTTT.

This chain uses TRBV15 with TRBJ1-5; D is unclear. The CDR3 is 14 residues long. The germline V gene has CDR1 LNHNV and CDR2 YYDKDF (reference sequence). V was pared by 5 bases and J by 2 bases, with 10 bases between. The CDR3 protein is CATSSRGGNQPQHF. CDR3 nucleotide sequence: TGTGCCACCAGCTCCCGCGGTGGCAATCAGCCCCAGCATTTT.

This clonotype is a singleton in its sample. The chain recombines TRBV28 with TRBJ1-5; D may be TRBD1 (5 bases). This CDR3 is built from 15 residues. Germline assignment: CDR1 MDHEN and CDR2 SYDVKM. V shed 5 bases and J shed 0 bases, with 11 bases lying between them. In DNA, the CDR3 is TGTGCCAGCAGTCAGTCGGGGGGTAGCAATCAGCCCCAGCATTTT. It translates to CASSQSGGSNQPQHF.

The chain is built from TRBV28 and TRBJ2-1; D unclear. Germline V CDR1 and CDR2: MDHEN, SYDVKM. The V end lost 7 bases, the J end lost 0 bases, and 7 bases lay between the germline ends. This CDR3 has 13 amino acids. The CDR3 DNA is TGTGCCAGCAAAACGCCCTCCTACAATGAGCAGTTCTTC. Its protein is CASKTPSYNEQFF.

CDR3 DNA sequence: TGTGCCTGGAGTTACAGGGGTGGGGGGTATAGCAATCAGCCCCAGCATTTT. The encoded protein is CAWSYRGGGYSNQPQHF. J is TRBJ1-5 and V is TRBV30, with 7 nucleotides matching TRBD1. CDR1 GTSNPN and CDR2 SVGIG come from the germline V gene (reference sequence). Trimming took 2 bases from V and 0 from J; bases not matched to a gene: 10. The CDR3 totals 17 residues.

J is TRBJ1-3 and V is TRBV30; D may be TRBD1 (6 bases). The germline gives CDR1 GTSNPN, CDR2 SVGIG (reference sequence). The CDR3 covers 19 residues. Trimming took 0 bases from V and 2 from J, leaving 23 bases between them. This chain's CDR3 is CAWSVSPWGAILTGNTIYF. CDR3 sequence (DNA): TGTGCCTGGAGTGTTTCCCCTTGGGGGGCTATACTGACTGGAAACACCATATATTTT. Complete variable domain (other parts from reference TRBV30 and TRBJ1-3): SQTIHQWPATLVQPVGSPLSLECTVEGTSNPNLYWYRQAAGRGLQLLFYSVGIGQISSEVPQNLSASRPQDRQFILSSKKLLLSDSGFYLCAWSVSPWGAILTGNTIYFGEGSWLTVV.

The chain links TRBV5-4 to TRBJ2-3, with no clear D. V was cut by 3 bases and J by 2 bases, with 22 bases left in between. The CDR3 loop spans 18 amino acids. CDR1 is SGHNT, CDR2 YYREEE, per germline (reference sequence). In DNA form, the CDR3 reads TGTGCCAGCAGCTCCCTACTACTTACCAACACCCCCACAGATACGCAGTATTTT. Protein sequence: CASSSLLLTNTPTDTQYF. The complete variable domain, with remaining parts taken from reference TRBV5-4 and TRBJ2-3, reads ETGVTQSPTHLIKTRGQQVTLRCSSQSGHNTVSWYQQALGQGPQFIFQYYREEENGRGNFPPRFSGLQFPNYSSELNVNALELDDSALYLCASSSLLLTNTPTDTQYFGPGTRLTVL.

The genes are TRBV4-2 and TRBJ1-1; D not certain. V gave up 2 bases and J gave up 3 bases, with 13 bases separating them. Germline V gene sequence: CDR1 LGHNA, CDR2 YNFKEQ. This CDR3 region has 15 residues. CDR3 region: CASSQPTRWDTEAFF. CDR3 nucleotide sequence: TGTGCCAGCAGCCAACCGACAAGATGGGACACTGAAGCTTTCTTT.

This chain joins TRBV2 and TRBJ1-4, with 8 nucleotides matching TRBD1. This CDR3 is 13 amino acids long. The V gene's germline CDR1 is SNHLY and CDR2 FYNNEI. V shed 4 bases and J 7 bases; nucleotides not matched to a gene: 2. In DNA, the CDR3 is TGTGCCAGCAGTGTCCAGGGGGCTGAAAAACTGTTTTTT. Translating gives CASSVQGAEKLFF. Combining the CDR3 with reference TRBV2 and TRBJ1-4 gives the whole variable domain EPEVTQTPSHQVTQMGQEVILRCVPISNHLYFYWYRQILGQKVEFLVSFYNNEISEKSEIFDDQFSVERPDGSNFTLKIRSTKLEDSAMYFCASSVQGAEKLFFGSGTQLSVL.

The genes are TRBV30 and TRBJ2-5, with D possibly being TRBD1 or TRBD2 (6 bases each). CDR3 size: 13 residues. CDR1 GTSNPN and CDR2 SVGIG come from the germline V gene (reference sequence). V lost 0 bases and J lost 5, with 10 bases in between. In DNA, the CDR3 is TGTGCCTGGAGTGTAGGGGGGCTGGAGACCCAGTACTTC. Amino acids: CAWSVGGLETQYF. Using reference TRBV30 and TRBJ2-5 for the parts outside the CDR3, the full variable domain is SQTIHQWPATLVQPVGSPLSLECTVEGTSNPNLYWYRQAAGRGLQLLFYSVGIGQISSEVPQNLSASRPQDRQFILSSKKLLLSDSGFYLCAWSVGGLETQYFGPGTRLLVL.

The chain uses TRBV2 and TRBJ1-5; possible D gene TRBD1, 6 bases. Trimming stripped 7 bases from V and 5 bases from J, with 18 bases between. The CDR3 contains 15 residues. Germline V CDR1 and CDR2: SNHLY, FYNNEI. CDR3 region: CASTPAGGGYQPQHF. CDR3 nucleotide sequence: TGTGCCAGCACCCCAGCGGGAGGGGGGTATCAGCCCCAGCATTTT.

The chain links TRBV2 to TRBJ2-2; perhaps TRBD2 as D (6 bases). CDR1 and CDR2 from the germline V gene are SNHLY and FYNNEI. With 6 bases removed from V and 1 base from J, the gap between germline ends came to 9 bases. This CDR3 region has 14 residues. The CDR3 sequence: CASRGLMNTGELFF. Here the CDR3 DNA reads TGTGCCAGCAGGGGACTTATGAACACCGGGGAGCTGTTTTTT. Full variable domain (remainder filled in from reference TRBV2 and TRBJ2-2): EPEVTQTPSHQVTQMGQEVILRCVPISNHLYFYWYRQILGQKVEFLVSFYNNEISEKSEIFDDQFSVERPDGSNFTLKIRSTKLEDSAMYFCASRGLMNTGELFFGEGSRLTVL.

This chain uses TRBV7-3 with TRBJ2-1; 10 nucleotides line up with TRBD2. The CDR3 runs to 15 residues. J gave up 8 bases and V 5 bases, and 9 bases lay outside the gene matches. Germline V gives CDR1 SGHTA, CDR2 FQGTGA. The CDR3 reads CASSPHASGSYEQFF. The CDR3 DNA reads as TGTGCCAGCAGCCCCCATGCTAGCGGGAGTTATGAGCAGTTCTTC.